The rows below give T cell receptor beta chains drawn from one sample of a study of blood T cell repertoires in COVID-19. Some clones are missing from TCRdb's copy, which holds only in-frame ones; the method was immunoSEQ multiplex PCR. The sample lists 250,000 or so clones, roughly 91% occurring once. Sequenced sample: peripheral blood. These receptors originate from a woman aged 40 to 50 who had recovered from COVID-19. The CDR3 runs from the conserved cysteine through the conserved F or W. The D gene is left open where the match is weak. Clone size is stated in some rows and not others, as once, few, many or a class when expanded.

clone size	V gene	D gene	J gene	CDR3 protein	CDR3 DNA
.	TRBV6-5	.	TRBJ1-6	CATRGNSPLHF	TGTGCCACCCGGGGTAATTCACCCCTCCACTTT
.	TRBV11-3	.	TRBJ1-4	CASSFRDSPEKLFF	TGTGCCAGCAGCTTTCGTGACAGCCCTGAAAAACTGTTTTTT
.	TRBV7-8	.	TRBJ2-2	CASSPKRTALTGELFF	TGTGCCAGCAGCCCGAAGAGGACAGCGCTCACCGGGGAGCTGTTTTTT
.	TRBV6-5	TRBD1	TRBJ1-1	CASSRDRGTEAFF	TGTGCCAGCAGCCGGGACAGGGGCACTGAAGCTTTCTTT
.	TRBV15	.	TRBJ1-1	CATSSWGAGGPLNTEAFF	TGTGCCACCAGCAGTTGGGGCGCCGGAGGGCCACTGAACACTGAAGCTTTCTTT
few	TRBV11-3	.	TRBJ2-4	CASSVGVAWNIQYF	TGTGCCAGCAGCGTGGGAGTCGCCTGGAACATTCAGTACTTC
.	TRBV25-1	.	TRBJ1-2	CASSESRPFGGYGYTF	TGTGCCAGCAGTGAATCCCGACCTTTCGGCGGGTATGGCTACACCTTC
few	TRBV9	TRBD1	TRBJ2-7	CASSVGLGGPYEQYF	TGTGCCAGCAGCGTAGGGCTAGGGGGCCCCTACGAGCAGTACTTC
.	TRBV7-2	.	TRBJ2-1	CASTEARLPWDEQFF	TGTGCCAGCACGGAGGCGAGACTTCCTTGGGATGAGCAGTTCTTC
.	TRBV10-3	TRBD1	TRBJ2-7	CAISLPTGSYEQYF	TGTGCCATCAGTCTCCCGACAGGGTCCTACGAGCAGTACTTC
few	TRBV27	.	TRBJ1-1	CASSPTGNTEAFF	TGTGCCAGCAGTCCCACAGGGAACACTGAAGCTTTCTTT
few	TRBV6-2/TRBV6-3	.	TRBJ1-1	CASSYYRRATEAFF	TGTGCCAGCAGTTACTATCGGCGGGCCACTGAAGCTTTCTTT
few	TRBV19	TRBD2	TRBJ2-2	CASRLAGVNTGELFF	TGTGCCAGCCGACTAGCGGGAGTGAACACCGGGGAGCTGTTTTTT
.	TRBV7-2	.	TRBJ2-1	CASSLAGAEQFF	TGTGCCAGCAGCTTAGCGGGGGCAGAGCAGTTCTTC
.	TRBV5-8	.	TRBJ1-5	CASSLGRVGYQPQHF	TGTGCCAGCAGCTTGGGCAGGGTGGGGTATCAGCCCCAGCATTTT
.	TRBV5-1	TRBD2	TRBJ2-7	CASNLGLAGDEQYF	TGCGCCAGCAACCTGGGGCTAGCGGGGGACGAGCAGTACTTC
.	TRBV5-1	TRBD2	TRBJ2-3	CASSLGGLAGTDTQYF	TGCGCCAGCAGCTTGGGGGGACTAGCGGGTACAGATACGCAGTATTTT
.	TRBV9	.	TRBJ2-4	CASSRGTAKNIQYF	TGTGCCAGCAGCCGCGGGACAGCCAAAAACATTCAGTACTTC
once	TRBV7-2	TRBD2	TRBJ2-7	CASSLAGGRPSYEQYF	TGTGCCAGCAGCTTAGCCGGCGGGAGGCCCTCCTACGAGCAGTACTTC
.	TRBV6-6	TRBD2	TRBJ2-7	CASSYSGTKAYEQYF	TGTGCCAGCAGTTACTCGGGGACTAAGGCGTACGAGCAGTACTTC
once	TRBV7-9	TRBD1	TRBJ1-4	CASSLAQGGGGEKLFF	TGTGCCAGCAGCTTAGCGCAGGGGGGTGGAGGTGAAAAACTGTTTTTT
.	TRBV10-3	.	TRBJ1-2	CATTIGDYGYTF	TGTGCCACGACGATCGGGGACTATGGCTACACCTTC
.	TRBV11-2	.	TRBJ2-1	CASSKGHSSSYNEQFF	TGTGCCAGCAGCAAGGGACATTCGAGCTCCTACAATGAGCAGTTCTTC
.	TRBV19	.	TRBJ1-3	CASSPTRADTIYF	TGTGCCAGTAGTCCCACCCGAGCCGACACCATATATTTT
.	TRBV10-3	TRBD1	TRBJ2-1	CAISTGGYNEQFF	TGTGCCATCAGTACAGGGGGGTACAATGAGCAGTTCTTC
.	TRBV7-9	TRBD2	TRBJ2-1	CASSPPLAGDNEQFF	TGTGCCAGCAGCCCACCGCTAGCGGGAGACAATGAGCAGTTCTTC
.	TRBV9	TRBD1	TRBJ2-7	CASSQGQGGSYEQYF	TGTGCCAGCAGCCAAGGACAGGGAGGTTCCTACGAGCAGTACTTC
.	TRBV6-6	.	TRBJ2-1	CASSYSRGLEQFF	TGTGCCAGCAGTTACTCGCGCGGGCTTGAGCAGTTCTTC
.	TRBV5-4	.	TRBJ2-1	CASREGGVGYNEQFF	TGTGCCAGCAGGGAAGGGGGAGTCGGTTACAATGAGCAGTTCTTC
.	TRBV6-5	.	TRBJ1-2	CASRPSVAADYGYTF	TGTGCCAGCAGGCCCTCAGTGGCGGCGGACTATGGCTACACCTTC
few	TRBV6-6	.	TRBJ1-6	CASSYSGGANSPLHF	TGTGCCAGCAGTTACTCCGGAGGGGCGAATTCACCCCTCCACTTT
.	TRBV25-1	TRBD2	TRBJ2-1	CASSRGLAGEQFF	TGTGCCAGCAGTAGGGGACTAGCGGGTGAGCAGTTCTTC
.	TRBV30	TRBD1	TRBJ1-1	CAWMRDRGAEAFF	TGTGCCTGGATGAGGGACAGGGGTGCTGAAGCTTTCTTT
.	TRBV6-5	.	TRBJ1-1	CASKLAGGRTEAFF	TGTGCCAGCAAACTCGCGGGCGGAAGGACTGAAGCTTTCTTT
.	TRBV29-1	.	TRBJ1-5	CSVAGQDNQPQHF	TGCAGCGTTGCCGGTCAAGACAATCAGCCCCAGCATTTT
.	TRBV19	.	TRBJ1-3	CASTSLGRGNTIYF	TGTGCCAGTACCTCCCTGGGACGGGGGAACACCATATATTTT
once	TRBV10-3	.	TRBJ1-2	CAISATSGRSGYTF	TGTGCCATCAGTGCGACGTCTGGGAGGAGTGGCTACACCTTC
once	TRBV11-3	TRBD2	TRBJ2-1	CASSLGTSGRPLDEQFF	TGTGCCAGCAGCTTAGGGACTAGCGGGAGGCCCTTGGATGAGCAGTTCTTC
once	TRBV6-1	.	TRBJ1-5	CASSGINRVEDQPQHF	TGTGCCAGCAGTGGAATAAACAGGGTGGAGGATCAGCCCCAGCATTTT
few	TRBV6-6	TRBD1	TRBJ1-5	CASSPGQGPVGNQPQHF	TGTGCCAGCAGTCCCGGACAGGGGCCCGTGGGCAATCAGCCCCAGCATTTT
once	TRBV4-2	.	TRBJ1-5	CASSPTGGAHQPQHF	TGTGCCAGCAGCCCCACGGGAGGGGCCCATCAGCCCCAGCATTTT
once	TRBV5-4	TRBD2	TRBJ2-1	CASSPGLAGYNEQFF	TGTGCCAGCAGCCCTGGACTAGCGGGATACAATGAGCAGTTCTTC
.	TRBV7-3	.	TRBJ2-2	CASSLGLGSGELFF	TGTGCCAGCAGCTTAGGGCTTGGGTCCGGGGAGCTGTTTTTT
.	TRBV6-2/TRBV6-3	.	TRBJ1-4	CASSTDRRTQTRNEKLFF	TGTGCCAGCAGTACCGACAGGAGGACCCAGACCCGTAATGAAAAACTGTTTTTT
once	TRBV11-3	TRBD2	TRBJ2-1	CASSLRGLAEPYNEQFF	TGTGCCAGCAGCTTAAGAGGGCTAGCGGAACCCTACAATGAGCAGTTCTTC
.	TRBV27	TRBD2	TRBJ2-2	CASNPGGGELFF	TGTGCCAGCAATCCGGGGGGCGGGGAGCTGTTTTTT
once	TRBV18	TRBD2	TRBJ2-5	CASSPGSGSTGTQYF	TGTGCCAGCTCACCAGGTAGCGGGAGTACGGGGACCCAGTACTTC
few	TRBV5-1	.	TRBJ1-1	CASSLWGDTEAFF	TGCGCCAGCAGCTTGTGGGGGGACACTGAAGCTTTCTTT
.	TRBV6-6	.	TRBJ1-2	CASSTSGGGVKGYTF	TGTGCCAGCAGTACCTCGGGAGGGGGGGTTAAGGGCTACACCTTC
.	TRBV24-1	.	TRBJ1-2	CATSDPARGYTF	TGTGCCACCAGTGATCCGGCGCGGGGCTACACCTTC
.	TRBV28	.	TRBJ2-4	CASSLPGGAKNIQYF	TGTGCCAGCAGTTTACCCGGGGGAGCCAAAAACATTCAGTACTTC
.	TRBV7-9	.	TRBJ2-7	CASSLANPTSVGQYF	TGTGCCAGCAGCTTAGCCAACCCAACGAGCGTGGGGCAGTACTTC
few	TRBV5-4	TRBD1	TRBJ1-1	CASSTRDRGTEAFF	TGTGCCAGCAGCACCAGGGACAGGGGCACTGAAGCTTTCTTT
.	TRBV7-9	.	TRBJ1-5	CASSLAGDSNQPQHF	TGTGCCAGCAGCTTAGCAGGGGATAGCAATCAGCCCCAGCATTTT